This TCR beta chain stems from a study of cytomegalovirus exposure and HLA in healthy donors. With 0 bases removed from V and 6 bases from J, the gap between germline ends came to 4 bases. The CDR3 is made up of 11 amino acids. Germline assignment: CDR1 GTSNPN and CDR2 SVGIG (reference sequence). This clone is a singleton in its sample. The PCR used 60 Vbeta and 13 Jbeta primers. Some clones are missing from TCRdb's copy, which holds only in-frame ones; the method was immunoSEQ multiplex PCR. Among some 140,000 clones listed, around 80% were seen once. The sample comprised PBMCs. This receptor was obtained from a man aged 30 to 45 in good health. J is TRBJ2-3 and V is TRBV30; no reliable D call. In DNA form, the CDR3 reads TGTGCCTGGAGTGTGAGCGATACGCAGTATTTT. Amino acid sequence: CAWSVSDTQYF.